These 24 T cell receptor beta chains originate from one sample sequenced in a study of control samples from healthy donors and cancer patients. Profiled with immunoSEQ multiplex PCR; TCRdb holds only in-frame clones, not every one. The top ten clones hold around 6.5% of a sample with about 410,000 clones, 90% of them seen once. Source material: PBMCs. Source of these receptors: a man aged 35 to 55 with head and neck cancer.

V is TRBV27 and J is TRBJ1-3; 8 nucleotides line up with TRBD1. CDR3 size: 15 residues. In germline, CDR1 is MNHEY, CDR2 SMNVEV (reference sequence). V lost 6 bases, J lost 0 bases, and 4 bases stayed unmatched. DNA for the CDR3: TGTGCCAGCAGCCCAACAGGGGGCTCTGGAAACACCATATATTTT. Its protein is CASSPTGGSGNTIYF.

The chain links TRBV7-9 to TRBJ1-2; D unresolved. The length of the CDR3 is 13 residues. CDR1 is SEHNR, CDR2 FQNEAQ, per germline (reference sequence). Trimming shortened V by 5 bases and J by 4 bases, and 11 bases separated the two germline ends. The CDR3 reads CASSRLMVYGYTF. CDR3 bases: TGTGCCAGCAGCCGCTTAATGGTCTATGGCTACACCTTC.

The genes are TRBV6-5 and TRBJ2-7; the D call may be TRBD1 or TRBD2 (6 bases each). The V end was cut by 6 bases, the J end by 3 bases, with 15 bases between. CDR1 is MNHEY and CDR2 is SVGAGI in the germline V gene. The CDR3 is 14 amino acids. The chain's CDR3 is CASRRPGGLYEQYF. CDR3 bases: TGTGCCAGCAGACGACCCGGGGGCCTCTACGAGCAGTACTTC.

The table lists this clone with a few counts. This chain links TRBV7-9 with TRBJ1-5; the D gene is possibly TRBD1 (5 bases). Germline values: CDR1 SEHNR, CDR2 FQNEAQ (reference sequence). The CDR3 loop spans 14 amino acids. V was cut by 5 bases and J by 4 bases, with 12 bases left in between. CDR3 nucleotides: TGTGCCAGCAGCCCGCGGGGGGGGAATCAGCCCCAGCATTTT. This encodes CASSPRGGNQPQHF.

The chain uses TRBV7-2 and TRBJ2-5; TRBD2 matches at 7 bases. The CDR3 is 15 amino acids. Germline values: CDR1 SGHTA, CDR2 FQGNSA. V shed 2 bases and J 5 bases; nucleotides not matched to a gene: 8. CDR3 DNA: TGTGCCAGCAGCTTACCCCTAGCCGGGGGGGAGACCCAGTACTTC. Translated, it gives CASSLPLAGGETQYF.

V is TRBV27 and J is TRBJ1-5, with 9 positions matching TRBD1. V shed 1 base, J shed 1 base, and the junction held 2 bases outside the gene matches. Looked up from germline, CDR1 is MNHEY and CDR2 is SMNVEV (reference sequence). The CDR3 spans 16 residues. In DNA, the CDR3 is TGTGCCAGCAGTTTATTTGGGACAGGGAGCAATCAGCCCCAGCATTTT. Encoded protein: CASSLFGTGSNQPQHF.

This chain joins TRBV10-3 and TRBJ1-2, with D uncertain. Looked up from germline, CDR1 is ENHRY and CDR2 is SYGVKD. The CDR3 length is 13 residues. V was trimmed by 10 bases and J by 7 bases, leaving 19 bases between them. The CDR3 is CASSGGEGGGYTF. For the CDR3, the DNA is TGTGCCAGCTCCGGCGGAGAGGGCGGTGGCTACACCTTC.

The chain combines TRBV5-1 with TRBJ2-2; 10 bases agree with TRBD1. The CDR3 has 16 amino acids. The junction had 10 bases not matched to a gene; V was cut back by 5 bases and J by 6 bases. CDR1 is SGHRS and CDR2 is YFSETQ in the germline V gene. The CDR3 is CASRLDRGFVAGELFF. The CDR3 nucleotides read TGCGCCAGCAGACTGGACAGGGGGTTTGTTGCCGGGGAGCTGTTTTTT. The whole variable domain, filled in from reference TRBV5-1 and TRBJ2-2, reads KAGVTQTPRYLIKTRGQQVTLSCSPISGHRSVSWYQQTPGQGLQFLFEYFSETQRNKGNFPGRFSGRQFSNSRSEMNVSTLELGDSALYLCASRLDRGFVAGELFFGEGSRLTVL.

V usage is TRBV7-9 and J usage is TRBJ1-6; D unclear. Trimming left V 4 bases short and J 9 bases short, with 7 bases between. In germline, CDR1 is SEHNR, CDR2 FQNEAQ (reference sequence). The CDR3 covers 12 residues. Here the CDR3 reads CASSSPGSPLHF. The CDR3 DNA reads as TGTGCCAGCAGCTCACCCGGTTCACCCCTCCACTTT.

A few counts support this clone. The V gene is TRBV7-2, the J gene TRBJ2-5; 11 nucleotides align to TRBD2. Germline trimming cut 0 bases from V and 2 bases from J; bases unmatched to any gene: 2. Germline values: CDR1 SGHTA, CDR2 FQGNSA. CDR3 size: 16 residues. The CDR3 nucleotides are TGTGCCAGCAGCTTAGCCACTAGCGGGGGTCAAGAGACCCAGTACTTC. It encodes CASSLATSGGQETQYF.

DNA of the CDR3: TGTGCCAGCAGCCAAGGACAGGGTGGATCACCCCTCCACTTT. It codes for CASSQGQGGSPLHF. The rearrangement links TRBV14 to TRBJ1-6, with 7 bases lining up with TRBD1. Trimming at V came to 1 base and at J to 10 bases, leaving 4 bases not matched to a gene. The CDR3 runs to 14 residues. Germline V gene data show CDR1 as SGHDN and CDR2 as FVKESK.

The chain uses TRBV18 and TRBJ1-5; D call uncertain. The V end lost 3 bases, the J end lost 4 bases, and 7 bases lay between the germline ends. Germline loops: CDR1 KGHSH, CDR2 LQKENI. CDR3 size: 13 residues. The chain's CDR3 is CASSPPGNQPQHF. The CDR3 nucleotides are TGTGCCAGCTCACCCCCCGGTAATCAGCCCCAGCATTTT.

The V and J genes are TRBV27 and TRBJ1-5, with D possibly TRBD1 on 6 matching bases. Trimming cost V 3 bases and J 2 bases, with 11 bases left between them. This CDR3 is built from 15 residues. Germline V gives CDR1 MNHEY, CDR2 SMNVEV (reference sequence). CDR3 sequence reads: CASSFGGRGNQPQHF. The CDR3 nucleotides are TGTGCCAGCAGTTTTGGGGGGCGCGGCAATCAGCCCCAGCATTTT.

The V call is TRBV3-1 (or the pseudogene TRBV3-2), the J call TRBJ1-2; 11 bases agree with TRBD1. V lost 2 bases to trimming and J lost 1 base; unmatched junction nucleotides: 3. The CDR3 spans 16 residues. The germline V gene has CDR1 LGHDT and CDR2 YNNKEL (reference sequence). This CDR3 is CASSQWDRGNNYGYTF. The CDR3 DNA sequence: TGTGCCAGCAGCCAATGGGACAGGGGGAATAACTATGGCTACACCTTC.

CDR3 in DNA: TGTGCCAGCAGCTCCGACTCTTTTGGGGCCGGGGAGCTGTTTTTT. It is translated as CASSSDSFGAGELFF. V usage is TRBV11-3 and J usage is TRBJ2-2; D is uncertain. From germline, CDR1 is SGHNT and CDR2 YENEEA. Trimming took off 4 bases at V and 6 bases at J, with 15 bases between the two ends. The CDR3 contains 15 residues.

This rearrangement joins TRBV9 to TRBJ1-4; D is undetermined. Deletions cut 1 base from V and 1 base from J, with 11 bases between. This CDR3 spans 16 amino acids. Germline V gives CDR1 SGDLS, CDR2 YYNGEE. CDR3 nucleotides: TGTGCCAGCAGCGTAAGGCGGGGAGGAACTAATGAAAAACTGTTTTTT. It yields the protein CASSVRRGGTNEKLFF.

The chain recombines TRBV7-9 with TRBJ2-2; a weak D match, TRBD1 (5 bases). CDR1 and CDR2 (germline): SEHNR, FQNEAQ (reference sequence). The V end was cut by 5 bases, the J end by 2 bases, with 21 bases between. This CDR3 has 18 residues. CDR3 DNA sequence: TGTGCCAGCAGCCTTGTTTCAGGGCATACCGATAACACCGGGGAGCTGTTTTTT. Protein: CASSLVSGHTDNTGELFF.

CDR3 sequence reads: CASSRGGAEAFF. The CDR3 DNA reads as TGTGCCAGCAGTAGGGGGGGGGCTGAAGCTTTCTTT. This chain connects TRBV3-1 (or the pseudogene TRBV3-2) to TRBJ1-1; tentatively, D is TRBD1 (6 bases). This CDR3 contains 12 residues. Trimming cost V 6 bases and J 6 bases, with 11 bases left between them. CDR1 and CDR2 (germline): LGHDT, YNNKEL (reference sequence).

This clone has more than one count but fewer than ten. The rearrangement uses TRBV28 and TRBJ1-5; D not certain. The V end was cut by 7 bases, the J end by 8 bases, with 12 bases between. CDR3 size: 12 residues. Germline lookup yields CDR1 MDHEN and CDR2 SYDVKM. Here the CDR3 DNA reads TGTGCCAGCAACCTGGAGGGCAAGCCCCAGCATTTT. It is translated as CASNLEGKPQHF.

This clone was detected only once. V is TRBV3-1 (or the pseudogene TRBV3-2) and J is TRBJ1-3; D might be TRBD1 (6 bases). The CDR3 has 16 residues. Germline V CDR1 and CDR2: LGHDT, YNNKEL (reference sequence). Trimming removed 0 bases at V and 5 bases at J, with 14 bases between. The CDR3 sequence is CASSQDRQGRRNTIYF. As DNA, the CDR3 is TGTGCCAGCAGCCAAGATCGGCAGGGGAGACGAAACACCATATATTTT.

The chain recombines TRBV10-2 with TRBJ1-5; D is possibly TRBD1 (5 bases). The germline V and J ends were trimmed by 3 bases and 7 bases, with 10 bases remaining between them. The CDR3 loop spans 13 amino acids. Germline-derived CDR1 and CDR2 are WSHSY and SAAADI. In DNA, the CDR3 is TGCGCCAGCAGTGAACAGGAGAGGCAGCCCCAGCATTTT. Protein: CASSEQERQPQHF.

The chain is built from TRBV6-2 or TRBV6-3 and TRBJ2-2, with 15 bases lining up with TRBD2. The CDR3 contains 17 residues. Germline V CDR1 and CDR2: MNHEY, SVGEGT. Trimming at V came to 2 bases and at J to 3 bases, leaving 1 base not matched to a gene. The CDR3 DNA reads as TGTGCCAGCAGTTACGGACTAGCGGGGGGGTACACCGGGGAGCTGTTTTTT. Its protein is CASSYGLAGGYTGELFF.

This sequence joins TRBV7-8 and TRBJ1-2; tentatively, D is TRBD1 (5 bases). The ends were cut back, 0 bases at V and 0 bases at J, with 5 bases in the middle. CDR1 is SGHVS and CDR2 is FQNEAQ in the germline V gene. The CDR3 is 14 residues long. The CDR3 coding sequence is TGTGCCAGCAGCTTAGCAGGGGCTAACTATGGCTACACCTTC. Encoded protein: CASSLAGANYGYTF.

The chain joins TRBV19 to TRBJ2-1; maybe TRBD1 (5 bases). The CDR3 runs to 12 residues. CDR1 LNHDA and CDR2 SQIVND come from the germline V gene (reference sequence). V lost 7 bases, J lost 6 bases, and 10 bases lay in between. CDR3 protein: CASKNRINEQFF. CDR3 in DNA: TGTGCCAGTAAAAACAGGATCAATGAGCAGTTCTTC. The full variable domain, rest sourced from reference TRBV19 and TRBJ2-1, is DGGITQSPKYLFRKEGQNVTLSCEQNLNHDAMYWYRQDPGQGLRLIYYSQIVNDFQKGDIAEGYSVSREKKESFPLTVTSAQKNPTAFYLCASKNRINEQFFGPGTRLTVL.